These T cell receptor beta chains were read from a single sample in a study of Ad26.COV2.S vaccination and SARS-CoV-2 variants. The method was immunoSEQ multiplex PCR; TCRdb's version includes in-frame clones alone and lacks a portion of them. The sample yields some 340,000 clones, just over 85% seen once. The sequenced sample was peripheral blood, obtained in a trial of Ad26.COV2.S vaccine versus placebo. These receptors were taken from a person aged 18-65 years who received the Ad26.COV2.S COVID-19 vaccine or a placebo. Both conserved end residues are part of each CDR3. A D gene is named only where the DNA matches it firmly. Where a row states a size, it is once, few, many or the class of an expanded clone; other rows omit it.

clone_size: .; d_call: .; v_call: TRBV3-1/TRBV3-2; j_call: TRBJ1-2; cdr3_nt: TGTGCCAGCAGCCAACCTTTTTCTGGGCTACCGTATGGCTACACCTTC; cdr3_aa: CASSQPFSGLPYGYTF
clone_size: .; d_call: .; v_call: TRBV5-5; j_call: TRBJ1-3; cdr3_nt: TGTGCCAGCAGCTTGGTGGTGTCAGGCTCTGGAAACACCATATATTTT; cdr3_aa: CASSLVVSGSGNTIYF
clone_size: .; d_call: TRBD1; v_call: TRBV7-9; j_call: TRBJ1-5; cdr3_nt: TGTGCCAGCAGCTACGGGACAGGGGGGCGAATGAGCAATCAGCCCCAGCATTTT; cdr3_aa: CASSYGTGGRMSNQPQHF
clone_size: .; d_call: .; v_call: TRBV2; j_call: TRBJ1-6; cdr3_nt: TGTGCCAGCAGTGGGGAAAGGTCACCCCTCCACTTT; cdr3_aa: CASSGERSPLHF
clone_size: .; d_call: TRBD1; v_call: TRBV19; j_call: TRBJ1-5; cdr3_nt: TGTGCCAGTAGTCTCTGGACAGGAACCCATCAGCCCCAGCATTTT; cdr3_aa: CASSLWTGTHQPQHF
clone_size: .; d_call: .; v_call: TRBV29-1; j_call: TRBJ2-1; cdr3_nt: TGCAGCGTCCTCCTCCGGGACCCAAGCTCCTACAATGAGCAGTTCTTC; cdr3_aa: CSVLLRDPSSYNEQFF
clone_size: .; d_call: .; v_call: TRBV6-6; j_call: TRBJ1-3; cdr3_nt: TGTGCCAGCAGTCGACAACCCCCCGAGTTGGTCGGTGGAAACACCATATATTTT; cdr3_aa: CASSRQPPELVGGNTIYF
clone_size: .; d_call: .; v_call: TRBV11-2; j_call: TRBJ1-1; cdr3_nt: TGTGCCAGCACGAGGGTTCTGAACACTGAAGCTTTCTTT; cdr3_aa: CASTRVLNTEAFF
clone_size: .; d_call: .; v_call: TRBV7-2; j_call: TRBJ1-5; cdr3_nt: TGTGCCAGCAGCTTAAAGGTTGGGTCCGGTCAGCCCCAGCATTTT; cdr3_aa: CASSLKVGSGQPQHF
clone_size: .; d_call: TRBD1; v_call: TRBV7-2; j_call: TRBJ1-1; cdr3_nt: TGTGCCAGCAGCCGTTCGGGACAGGACACTGAAGCTTTCTTT; cdr3_aa: CASSRSGQDTEAFF
clone_size: .; d_call: .; v_call: TRBV4-3; j_call: TRBJ1-2; cdr3_nt: TGCGCCAGCAGCCAAGATCTGCCTTCTAACTATGGCTACACCTTC; cdr3_aa: CASSQDLPSNYGYTF
clone_size: .; d_call: TRBD1; v_call: TRBV24-1; j_call: TRBJ2-1; cdr3_nt: TGTGCCACCAGTCGGACAGGGGGGGGGAATGAGCAGTTCTTC; cdr3_aa: CATSRTGGGNEQFF
clone_size: .; d_call: .; v_call: TRBV30; j_call: TRBJ1-1; cdr3_nt: TGTGCCTGGGGGGAAAGGACTGAAGCTTTCTTT; cdr3_aa: CAWGERTEAFF
clone_size: .; d_call: .; v_call: TRBV5-1; j_call: TRBJ1-2; cdr3_nt: TGCGCCAGCAGCTTTGGCGCGGAGGGCCTTGTAGCTAACTATGGCTACACCTTC; cdr3_aa: CASSFGAEGLVANYGYTF
clone_size: few; d_call: .; v_call: TRBV5-1; j_call: TRBJ2-7; cdr3_nt: TGCGCCAGCAGCCTCGACGGACTGGGCGAGCAGTACTTC; cdr3_aa: CASSLDGLGEQYF
clone_size: .; d_call: .; v_call: TRBV3-1/TRBV3-2; j_call: TRBJ1-1; cdr3_nt: TGTGCCAGCAGGGTAGGGGGGGCGAGCACTGAAGCTTTCTTT; cdr3_aa: CASRVGGASTEAFF
clone_size: .; d_call: .; v_call: TRBV7-9; j_call: TRBJ1-4; cdr3_nt: TGTGCCAGCAGCTTTTGGGGGGTTAATGAAAAACTGTTTTTT; cdr3_aa: CASSFWGVNEKLFF
clone_size: .; d_call: .; v_call: TRBV21-1; j_call: TRBJ1-2; cdr3_nt: TGTGCCAGCAGCATCGAATGGGGAGAAACTAGGTTATATGGCTACACCTTC; cdr3_aa: CASSIEWGETRLYGYTF
clone_size: .; d_call: .; v_call: TRBV4-3; j_call: TRBJ2-7; cdr3_nt: TGCGCCAGCAGCCACTTAAGGTGGGAGTACGAGCAGTACTTC; cdr3_aa: CASSHLRWEYEQYF
clone_size: .; d_call: TRBD2; v_call: TRBV7-7; j_call: TRBJ2-1; cdr3_nt: TGTGCCAGCAGCTTACTAGCGGGAGGGATCAATGAGCAGTTCTTC; cdr3_aa: CASSLLAGGINEQFF
clone_size: .; d_call: .; v_call: TRBV6-5; j_call: TRBJ1-2; cdr3_nt: TGTGCCAGCAAGTTAGGGGGGCGTAATGGCTACACCTTC; cdr3_aa: CASKLGGRNGYTF
clone_size: few; d_call: TRBD1; v_call: TRBV7-2; j_call: TRBJ1-3; cdr3_nt: TGTGCCAGCAGAAGACAGGGACAGCTCGCTGGAAACACCATATATTTT; cdr3_aa: CASRRQGQLAGNTIYF
clone_size: .; d_call: TRBD1; v_call: TRBV7-6; j_call: TRBJ1-1; cdr3_nt: TGTGCCAGCAGCTTAGGCTACAGGGGGAGGAACACTGAAGCTTTCTTT; cdr3_aa: CASSLGYRGRNTEAFF
clone_size: .; d_call: .; v_call: TRBV27; j_call: TRBJ1-2; cdr3_nt: TGTGCCAGCAGTCCGGGGGCGCTTTTTGGCTACACCTTC; cdr3_aa: CASSPGALFGYTF